The rows below give T cell receptor beta chains drawn from one sample of a study of beta chain features in type 1 diabetes. Measured with immunoSEQ multiplex PCR; TCRdb has only the in-frame clones, and not every one. The sample contains 130,000 or so clones, 9% of which appear only once. Sequencing input: central memory CD4+ T cells from blood. The receptors here all came from a man under 40 with type 1 diabetes. Both conserved end residues are part of each CDR3. Each record gives: V gene, clone size, CDR3 protein. Size is omitted from some rows. Given values are once, few, many or a class for expanded clones.

TRBV5-1	few	CASSPGHESSYEQYF
TRBV6-5	few	CASSRGAGETQYF
TRBV5-6	few	CASSYRSVETQYF
TRBV4-1	-	CASSQVRQAAEAFF
TRBV5-4	-	CASSQGQGISYNEQFF
TRBV6-5	-	CALHQDRGRGEEAFF
TRBV18	few	CASSPPGTASTDTQYF
TRBV5-4	few	CASSLWRGASTDTQYF
TRBV7-2	-	CASSRGGVSQETQYF
TRBV19	few	CASSMQVNTEAFF
TRBV7-9	-	CASSLARDRETQYF
TRBV18	many	CASSPRQDREAFF
TRBV5-1	-	CASSYGGGGYTF
TRBV7-9	few	CASSLALAGGFYEQYF
TRBV6-6	few	CASSSQGYGYEQYF
TRBV5-1	-	CASSLMDRGNEQFF
TRBV5-1	few	CASSLTTGQETQYF
TRBV15	-	CATGQGGTYNSPLHF
TRBV7-2	-	CASSLQGRETQYF
TRBV7-3	few	CASSQGLAGGTDTQYF
TRBV7-8	-	CASSPGQRDEQYF
TRBV5-4	few	CASSLGQATDTQYF
TRBV28	-	CASNAPGQGGGQPQHF
TRBV2	-	CASSDASGGAGETQYF
TRBV2	-	CASKYSGGSYEQYF
TRBV11-2	-	CASSPGVYNEQFF
TRBV18	few	CASSPGAGSNEQFF
TRBV5-1	few	CASSSGGSGTQETQYF
TRBV4-2	few	CASSQGQELSPLHF
TRBV4-1	-	CASSLRTGVSNQPQHF
TRBV7-2	few	CASSLADRGYQPQHF
TRBV9	-	CASSVTGYRNQPQHF
TRBV7-9	few	CASSFNRDWGIYTEAFF
TRBV4-1	few	CASSPGDSLLEAFF
TRBV5-4	few	CASSRGGTDTQYF
TRBV18	few	CASSPLAGELFF